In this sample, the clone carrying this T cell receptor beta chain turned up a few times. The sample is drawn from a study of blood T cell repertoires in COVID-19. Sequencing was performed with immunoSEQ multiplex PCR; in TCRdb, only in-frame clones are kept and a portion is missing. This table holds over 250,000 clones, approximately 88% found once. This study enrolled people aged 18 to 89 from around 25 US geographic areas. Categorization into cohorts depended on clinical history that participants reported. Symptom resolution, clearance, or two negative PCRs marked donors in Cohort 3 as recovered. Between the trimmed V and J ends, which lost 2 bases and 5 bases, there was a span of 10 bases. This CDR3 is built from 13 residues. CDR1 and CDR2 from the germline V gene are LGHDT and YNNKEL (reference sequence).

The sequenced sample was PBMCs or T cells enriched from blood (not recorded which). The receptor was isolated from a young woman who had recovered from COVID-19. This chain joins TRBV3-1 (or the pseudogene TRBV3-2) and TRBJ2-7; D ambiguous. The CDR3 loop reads CASSQSYKNEQYF. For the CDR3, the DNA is TGTGCCAGCAGCCAAAGTTACAAGAACGAGCAGTACTTC.